Below, 32 T cell receptor beta chains from the same sample are listed, as sequenced in a study of CD8 T cells in Susac syndrome. The authors reverse transcribed roughly 0.5 to 1 ug RNA with random hexamers. A single record per CDR3 protein comes from TCRdb applying MiXCR to the immunoSEQ multiplex PCR reads. The table includes 150,000 to 200,000 distinct CDR3 sequences, roughly 90% detected once. Sample: CD4+ T cells from PBMCs. The receptors stem from a human donor with Susac syndrome.

The rearrangement joins TRBV14 to TRBJ1-2; 9 positions match TRBD1. The CDR3 totals 13 residues. The J segment lost 5 bases and the V segment lost 5 bases, leaving 3 bases of the junction unmatched. Germline CDR1 SGHDN, CDR2 FVKESK. The CDR3 coding sequence is TGTGCCAGCAGCTTCGACAGGGGGTATGGCTACACCTTC. Amino acids: CASSFDRGYGYTF.

This clonotype was seen a single time. Relative to the germline gene, one junction end is altered; a read error may explain this. This chain joins TRBV5-1 and TRBJ2-1, with 11 bases fitting TRBD1. This CDR3 comprises 15 residues. Germline V gene sequence: CDR1 SGHRS, CDR2 YFSETQ. CDR3 in amino acids: CASSLEGQGVGEQFF. The CDR3 DNA reads TGCGCCAGCAGTTTGGAGGGACAGGGGGTAGGAGAGCAGTTCTTC.

This chain connects TRBV19 to TRBJ1-5; a possible D gene is TRBD1 (6 bases). The CDR3 is 13 amino acids. V shed 8 bases and J shed 7 bases, with 15 bases lying between them. The V gene's germline CDR1 is LNHDA and CDR2 SQIVND (reference sequence). The CDR3 bases are TGTGCCAGTTCTCAGGGGCCCAGGCAGCCCCAGCATTTT. Translating gives CASSQGPRQPQHF. The whole variable domain, filled in from reference TRBV19 and TRBJ1-5, reads DGGITQSPKYLFRKEGQNVTLSCEQNLNHDAMYWYRQDPGQGLRLIYYSQIVNDFQKGDIAEGYSVSREKKESFPLTVTSAQKNPTAFYLCASSQGPRQPQHFGDGTRLSIL.

The V call is TRBV3-1, the J call TRBJ1-1, with D uncertain. V lost 2 bases, J lost 10 bases, and 14 bases lay in between. The CDR3 runs 13 residues. Looked up from germline, CDR1 is LGHDT and CDR2 is YNNKEL (reference sequence). For the CDR3, the DNA is TGTGCCAGCAGCCAACACGGGCCCCTCTCAGCTTTCTTT. Its protein is CASSQHGPLSAFF. The entire variable domain, with the rest obtained from reference TRBV3-1 and TRBJ1-1, is as follows: DTAVSQTPKYLVTQMGNDKSIKCEQNLGHDTMYWYKQDSKKFLKIMFSYNNKELIINETVPNRFSPKSPDKAHLNLHINSLELGDSAVYFCASSQHGPLSAFFGQGTRLTVV.

This chain joins TRBV20-1 and TRBJ2-1; D gene ambiguous. This CDR3 comprises 13 residues. Germline V gives CDR1 DFQATT, CDR2 SNEGSKA (reference sequence). V gave up 3 bases and J gave up 6 bases, with 12 bases separating them. CDR3 in amino acids: CSARRGWVNEQFF. The CDR3 bases are TGCAGTGCTAGGCGTGGGTGGGTCAATGAGCAGTTCTTC.

The chain employs TRBV9 and TRBJ2-3; a weak D match, TRBD1 (5 bases). Trimming cost V 0 bases and J 3 bases, with 8 bases left between them. Germline V CDR1 and CDR2: SGDLS, YYNGEE. The CDR3 has 14 residues. The CDR3 coding sequence is TGTGCCAGCAGCGTAGGACAGAGAACAGATACGCAGTATTTT. It is translated as CASSVGQRTDTQYF.

This clonotype was seen a single time. The rearrangement joins TRBV20-1 to TRBJ2-7; 7 bases fit TRBD1. V shed 0 bases, J shed 3 bases, and the junction held 14 bases outside the gene matches. CDR1 and CDR2 (germline): DFQATT, SNEGSKA (reference sequence). The CDR3 extends over 17 amino acids. CDR3 sequence reads: CSARDPRGTAILYEQYF. CDR3 in DNA: TGCAGTGCTAGAGACCCTCGAGGGACAGCAATTCTCTACGAGCAGTACTTC.

The chain combines TRBV2 with TRBJ2-7, with D possibly being TRBD2 (6 bases). This CDR3 is built from 14 residues. Trimming cost V 7 bases and J 1 base, with 14 bases left between them. Germline values: CDR1 SNHLY, CDR2 FYNNEI. Written as DNA, the CDR3 is TGTGCCAGCAACAACGGGGGATTATCCTACGAGCAGTACTTC. The encoded protein is CASNNGGLSYEQYF.

The rearrangement links TRBV19 to TRBJ1-2, with 8 positions matching TRBD1. J gave up 6 bases and V 7 bases, and 4 bases lay outside the gene matches. The germline V gene encodes CDR1 LNHDA and CDR2 SQIVND (reference sequence). The CDR3 is 12 amino acids. The chain's CDR3 is CASTVTGDGYTF. The CDR3 DNA reads TGTGCCAGTACGGTGACAGGGGATGGCTACACCTTC.

The chain employs TRBV24-1 and TRBJ2-1; 13 bases line up with TRBD2. This CDR3 comprises 19 residues. Germline lookup yields CDR1 KGHDR and CDR2 SFDVKD. Trimming took 5 bases from V and 2 from J; bases not matched to a gene: 11. CDR3 loop: CATSGTGTSGDITYNEQFF. The CDR3 DNA reads TGTGCCACCAGTGGTACCGGGACTAGCGGGGATATTACCTACAATGAGCAGTTCTTC.

The V and J genes are TRBV29-1 and TRBJ1-4; D is unresolved. Germline V gene sequence: CDR1 SQVTM, CDR2 ANQGSEA. CDR3 length equals 13 residues. Trimming stripped 7 bases from V and 7 bases from J, with 16 bases between. The CDR3 loop is CSAWTGAPEKLFF. The CDR3 DNA is TGCAGCGCATGGACGGGAGCCCCTGAAAAACTGTTTTTT.

The V and J genes are TRBV5-4 and TRBJ2-7; D is unclear. Trimming left V 0 bases short and J 3 bases short, with 13 bases between. The CDR3 covers 15 residues. Per the germline V gene, CDR1 is SGHNT and CDR2 is YYREEE (reference sequence). CDR3 DNA: TGTGCCAGCAGCTTGGCCTCGGGCGAGAGCTACGAGCAGTACTTC. Protein product: CASSLASGESYEQYF.

CDR3 nucleotide sequence: TGTGCCAGCTCACCGCAAAGCCTTGGACAGGCTGGAAACACCATATATTTT. Encoded protein: CASSPQSLGQAGNTIYF. The chain couples TRBV18 to TRBJ1-3; 7 bases are shared with TRBD1. The CDR3 covers 17 residues. Germline lookup yields CDR1 KGHSH and CDR2 LQKENI. Unmatched junction bases numbered 10, after V lost 3 bases and J lost 2 bases.

This clonotype was seen once. The chain links TRBV3-1 to TRBJ1-6; D gene unclear. Germline loops: CDR1 LGHDT, CDR2 YNNKEL (reference sequence). The V gene lost 1 base and the J gene lost 8 bases, with 12 bases spanning the gap. The CDR3 totals 15 residues. This CDR3 reads CASSQGASEDSPLHF. Written as DNA, the CDR3 is TGTGCCAGCAGCCAAGGGGCCTCTGAGGATTCACCCCTCCACTTT. Using reference TRBV3-1 and TRBJ1-6 for the parts outside the CDR3, the full variable domain is DTAVSQTPKYLVTQMGNDKSIKCEQNLGHDTMYWYKQDSKKFLKIMFSYNNKELIINETVPNRFSPKSPDKAHLNLHINSLELGDSAVYFCASSQGASEDSPLHFGNGTRLTVT.

The rearrangement joins TRBV29-1 to TRBJ1-2, with a tentative D call TRBD1 (5 bases). From germline, CDR1 is SQVTM and CDR2 ANQGSEA. The CDR3 length is 15 residues. Trimming shortened V by 3 bases and J by 3 bases, and 17 bases separated the two germline ends. The CDR3 loop is CSVEGRQGQDYGYTF. As DNA, the CDR3 is TGCAGCGTTGAGGGTCGGCAGGGCCAAGACTATGGCTACACCTTC.

This chain links TRBV29-1 with TRBJ2-1, with 10 bases that match TRBD2. With V trimmed by 7 bases and J by 3 bases, 18 bases remained unmatched. The CDR3 contains 18 residues. Germline CDR1 reads SQVTM; CDR2 reads ANQGSEA. CDR3 region: CSGLAGVFRRGNYNEQFF. CDR3 nucleotides: TGCAGCGGTCTAGCGGGAGTCTTTCGTAGGGGGAACTACAATGAGCAGTTCTTC.

The chain joins TRBV6-5 to TRBJ1-6; a weak D match, TRBD1 (5 bases). CDR3 length: 14 residues. The germline gives CDR1 MNHEY, CDR2 SVGAGI. V lost 8 bases, J lost 7 bases, and 15 bases lay in between. CDR3 amino acids: CASSKGQRNSPLHF. DNA for the CDR3: TGTGCCAGCTCTAAGGGGCAGAGAAATTCACCCCTCCACTTT.

The chain has TRBV5-1 and TRBJ2-7; 10 bases are a match to TRBD2. V gave up 3 bases and J gave up 6 bases; unmatched junction bases: 6. The CDR3 has 14 amino acids. Germline CDR1 is SGHRS and CDR2 is YFSETQ. The CDR3 DNA reads TGCGCCAGCAGCTCAATAGCGGGGGGAAGCGAGCAGTACTTC. This translates into CASSSIAGGSEQYF.

J is TRBJ1-4 and V is TRBV20-1, with a possible D match to TRBD1 (5 bases). The CDR3 covers 14 residues. V lost 7 bases and J lost 8, with 20 bases in between. Looked up from germline, CDR1 is DFQATT and CDR2 is SNEGSKA (reference sequence). This CDR3 reads CSVGGFSSGEKLFF. As DNA, the CDR3 is TGCAGTGTCGGGGGGTTTTCCTCTGGGGAAAAACTGTTTTTT.

The chain uses TRBV29-1 and TRBJ2-1; 11 bases map to TRBD2. The germline CDR1 and CDR2 sequences are SQVTM and ANQGSEA. With V trimmed by 7 bases and J by 1 base, 9 bases remained unmatched. The CDR3 is 16 residues long. As DNA, the CDR3 is TGCAGCGCTTATGTACTAGCGGGAGTTTCCTACAATGAGCAGTTCTTC. Its translation: CSAYVLAGVSYNEQFF.

The chain joins TRBV6-5 to TRBJ2-3; maybe TRBD2 (7 bases). The length of the CDR3 is 18 residues. Germline values: CDR1 MNHEY, CDR2 SVGAGI. The germline V and J ends were trimmed by 4 bases and 4 bases, with 24 bases remaining between them. CDR3 protein: CASSFSRPAGQSADTQYF. CDR3 DNA: TGTGCCAGCAGTTTCTCCAGACCAGCGGGACAATCGGCAGATACGCAGTATTTT.

This chain uses TRBV19 with TRBJ2-1; either TRBD1 or TRBD2 may supply D (6 bases each). Germline V gene data show CDR1 as LNHDA and CDR2 as SQIVND (reference sequence). V was pared by 2 bases and J by 7 bases, with 9 bases between. The CDR3 runs 13 residues. The CDR3 DNA follows: TGTGCCAGTAGTATAAAGGGGGGAAATGAGCAGTTCTTC. It encodes CASSIKGGNEQFF.

The V and J genes are TRBV4-2 and TRBJ1-4; D is unclear. V lost 5 bases and J lost 0, with 16 bases in between. Germline V gene data show CDR1 as LGHNA and CDR2 as YNFKEQ. The CDR3 sequence is 17 residues long. Here the CDR3 DNA reads TGTGCCAGCAGCATAAGACGAGGTTTGGCAACTAATGAAAAACTGTTTTTT. Translated: CASSIRRGLATNEKLFF.

The gene calls are TRBV12-3 or TRBV12-4 and TRBJ2-1, with TRBD2 identical over 7 bases. V shed 7 bases and J 7 bases; nucleotides not matched to a gene: 4. This CDR3 spans 12 amino acids. The CDR3 bases are TGTGCCAGCACCCCGGGGGGTAATGAGCAGTTCTTC. Encoded protein: CASTPGGNEQFF.

This chain uses TRBV19 with TRBJ1-4; 8 bases are a match to TRBD1. The CDR3 contains 14 residues. J gave up 8 bases and V 3 bases, and 5 bases lay outside the gene matches. The germline V gene encodes CDR1 LNHDA and CDR2 SQIVND (reference sequence). The DNA of the CDR3 is TGTGCCAGTAGTATGGTCAGGGGGCCGGAAAAACTGTTTTTT. Amino acid sequence: CASSMVRGPEKLFF.

CDR3 nucleotides: TGCGCCAGCAGCTGGCTAGGACAGAACTATGGCTACACCTTC. Translating it yields CASSWLGQNYGYTF. The genes are TRBV5-1 and TRBJ1-2, with D perhaps matching TRBD1 (6 bases). V lost 3 bases and J 2 bases, leaving 11 bases between the germline ends. The CDR3 is made up of 14 amino acids. Looked up from germline, CDR1 is SGHRS and CDR2 is YFSETQ.

This clonotype was seen just once. The CDR3 DNA reads TGTGCCAGCAGGAGACAGGGGTCATACTATGGCTACACCTTC. Encoded protein: CASRRQGSYYGYTF. The rearrangement uses TRBV27 and TRBJ1-2, with TRBD1 identical over 8 bases. V was pared by 6 bases and J by 3 bases, with 6 bases of the junction left unmatched. The CDR3 extends over 14 amino acids. Germline CDR1 reads MNHEY; CDR2 reads SMNVEV (reference sequence).

V and J are TRBV6-6 and TRBJ2-1; possibly TRBD2 for D (7 bases). The germline V gene encodes CDR1 MNHNY and CDR2 SVGAGI (reference sequence). The CDR3 is made up of 14 amino acids. Trimming stripped 10 bases from V and 6 bases from J, with 19 bases between. The chain's CDR3 is CATRGRGASNEQFF. The CDR3 nucleotides read TGTGCCACGAGAGGGAGGGGGGCGAGCAATGAGCAGTTCTTC.

V and J are TRBV28 and TRBJ2-7; weak D call: TRBD2 (5 bases). Deletions cut 1 base from V and 4 bases from J, with 8 bases between. From germline, CDR1 is MDHEN and CDR2 SYDVKM. CDR3 length: 13 amino acids. This chain's CDR3 is CASSLYLAYEQYF. The DNA of the CDR3 is TGTGCCAGCAGTTTATACCTAGCATACGAGCAGTACTTC.

V usage is TRBV11-2 and J usage is TRBJ2-4; no firm D call. CDR1 SGHAT and CDR2 FQNNGV come from the germline V gene. CDR3 length: 15 amino acids. The V end was cut by 6 bases, the J end by 1 base, with 13 bases between. The CDR3 here is CASSSLNVAKNIQYF. Written as DNA, the CDR3 is TGTGCCAGCAGTTCGCTGAATGTTGCCAAAAACATTCAGTACTTC.

This rearrangement joins TRBV3-1 to TRBJ1-5, with D maybe TRBD1 (5 bases). Germline V lookup: CDR1 LGHDT, CDR2 YNNKEL (reference sequence). This CDR3 comprises 12 residues. The V and J ends lost 1 base and 11 bases respectively, with 9 bases between them. Written as DNA, the CDR3 is TGTGCCAGCAGCCAAGGGCTAGGGGCCCAGCATTTT. It yields the protein CASSQGLGAQHF.

The chain carries TRBV11-2 and TRBJ2-5, with TRBD2 matching over 8 bases. Germline assignment: CDR1 SGHAT and CDR2 FQNNGV. V was pared by 6 bases and J by 6 bases, with 12 bases of the junction left unmatched. The CDR3 has 15 residues. CDR3 amino acids: CASRTDGGAEQTQYF. For the CDR3, the DNA is TGTGCCAGCAGGACCGACGGGGGGGCTGAACAGACCCAGTACTTC. The whole variable domain, remainder taken from reference TRBV11-2 and TRBJ2-5, is EAGVAQSPRYKIIEKRQSVAFWCNPISGHATLYWYQQILGQGPKLLIQFQNNGVVDDSQLPKDRFSAERLKGVDSTLKIQPAKLEDSAVYLCASRTDGGAEQTQYFGPGTRLLVL.